This TCR beta chain was retrieved from a study of graft-versus-host responses after intestinal transplantation. This CDR3 spans 16 amino acids. Germline CDR1 and CDR2: SEHNR and FQNEAQ (reference sequence). V lost 5 bases and J 2 bases, leaving 16 bases between the germline ends. Remarks on this clone: Its matching antigen is unknown.

Sequenced by immunoSEQ multiplex PCR; TCRdb stores in-frame clones only, minus some. The sample consists of some 100,000 clones, about 93% of them appearing once. This sequence was found in a human donor who was the organ donor for an intestinal transplant. The sequencing here drew on unstimulated CD8+ T cells sorted from spleen or lymph node cells, taken before transplant. V gene TRBV7-9 combines with J gene TRBJ2-1, with TRBD2 as a possible D gene (6 bases). CDR3 residues: CASSVSGLATYNEQFF. The CDR3 nucleotides read TGTGCCAGCAGCGTGTCGGGACTCGCCACCTACAATGAGCAGTTCTTC.